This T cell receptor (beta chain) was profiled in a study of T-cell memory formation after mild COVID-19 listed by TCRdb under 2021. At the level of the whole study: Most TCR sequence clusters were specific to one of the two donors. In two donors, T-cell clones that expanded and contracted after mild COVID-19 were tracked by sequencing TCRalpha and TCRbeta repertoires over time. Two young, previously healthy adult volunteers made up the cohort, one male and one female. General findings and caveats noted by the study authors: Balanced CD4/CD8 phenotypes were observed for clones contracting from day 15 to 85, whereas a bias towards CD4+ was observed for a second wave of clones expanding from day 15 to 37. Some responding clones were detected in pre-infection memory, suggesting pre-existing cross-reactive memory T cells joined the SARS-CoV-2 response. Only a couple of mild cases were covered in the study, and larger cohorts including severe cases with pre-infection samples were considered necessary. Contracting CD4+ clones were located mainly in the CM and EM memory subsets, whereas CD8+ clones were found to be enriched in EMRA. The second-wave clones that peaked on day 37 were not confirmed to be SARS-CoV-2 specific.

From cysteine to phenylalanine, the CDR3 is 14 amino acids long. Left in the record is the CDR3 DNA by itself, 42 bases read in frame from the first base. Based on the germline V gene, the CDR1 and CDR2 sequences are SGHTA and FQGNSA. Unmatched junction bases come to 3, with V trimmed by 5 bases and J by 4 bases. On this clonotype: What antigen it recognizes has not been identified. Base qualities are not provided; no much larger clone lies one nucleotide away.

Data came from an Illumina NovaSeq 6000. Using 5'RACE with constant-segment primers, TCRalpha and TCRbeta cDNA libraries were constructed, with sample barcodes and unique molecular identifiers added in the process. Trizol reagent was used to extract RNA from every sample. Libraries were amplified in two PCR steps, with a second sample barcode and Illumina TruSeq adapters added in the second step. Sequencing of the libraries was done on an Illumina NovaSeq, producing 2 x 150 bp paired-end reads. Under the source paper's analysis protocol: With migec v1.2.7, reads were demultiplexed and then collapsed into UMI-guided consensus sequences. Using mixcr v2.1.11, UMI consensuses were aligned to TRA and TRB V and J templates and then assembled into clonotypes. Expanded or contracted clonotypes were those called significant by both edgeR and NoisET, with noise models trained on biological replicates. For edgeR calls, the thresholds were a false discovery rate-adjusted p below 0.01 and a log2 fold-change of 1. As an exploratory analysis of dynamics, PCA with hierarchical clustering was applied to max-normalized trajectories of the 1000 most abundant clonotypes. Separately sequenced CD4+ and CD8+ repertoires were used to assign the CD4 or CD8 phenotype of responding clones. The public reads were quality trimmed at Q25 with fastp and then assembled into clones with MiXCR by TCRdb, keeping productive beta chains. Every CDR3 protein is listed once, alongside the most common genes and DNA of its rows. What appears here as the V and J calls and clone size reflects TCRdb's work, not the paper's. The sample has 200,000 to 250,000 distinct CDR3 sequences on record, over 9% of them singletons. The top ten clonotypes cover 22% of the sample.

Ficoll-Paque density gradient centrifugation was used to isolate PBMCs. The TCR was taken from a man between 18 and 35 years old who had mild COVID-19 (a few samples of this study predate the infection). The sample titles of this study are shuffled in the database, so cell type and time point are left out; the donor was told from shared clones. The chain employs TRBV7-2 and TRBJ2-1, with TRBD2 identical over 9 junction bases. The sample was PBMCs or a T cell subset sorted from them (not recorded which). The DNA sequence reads TGTGCCAGCAGCCAAACTAGCGGGTACAATGAGCAGTTCTTC. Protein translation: CASSQTSGYNEQFF. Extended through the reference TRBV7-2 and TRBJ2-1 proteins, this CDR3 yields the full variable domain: GAGVSQSPSNKVTEKGKDVELRCDPISGHTALYWYRQSLGQGLEFLIYFQGNSAPDKSGLPSDRFSAERTGGSVSTLTIQRTQQEDSAVYLCASSQTSGYNEQFFGPGTRLTVL.